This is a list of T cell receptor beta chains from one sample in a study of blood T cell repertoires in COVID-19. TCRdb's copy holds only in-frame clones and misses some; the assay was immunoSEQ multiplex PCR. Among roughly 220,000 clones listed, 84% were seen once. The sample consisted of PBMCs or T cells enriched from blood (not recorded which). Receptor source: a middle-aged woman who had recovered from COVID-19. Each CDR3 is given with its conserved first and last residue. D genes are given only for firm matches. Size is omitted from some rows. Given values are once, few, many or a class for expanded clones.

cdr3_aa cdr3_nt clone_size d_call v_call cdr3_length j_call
CASRPPQFPFNEQFF TGTGCCAGCAGACCCCCCCAGTTTCCTTTCAATGAGCAGTTCTTC . . TRBV6-4 15 TRBJ2-1
CASSYREGANTEAFF TGTGCCAGCAGTTACAGGGAGGGCGCGAACACTGAAGCTTTCTTT . . TRBV6-2/TRBV6-3 15 TRBJ1-1
CASSVGGQAFNEKLFF TGTGCCAGCAGCGTAGGGGGACAGGCGTTTAATGAAAAACTGTTTTTT . TRBD1 TRBV9 16 TRBJ1-4
CASSLVLAGYNEQFF TGTGCCAGCAGCTTAGTCCTAGCGGGGTACAATGAGCAGTTCTTC . TRBD2 TRBV7-3 15 TRBJ2-1
CASSRDLGPQETQYF TGTGCCAGCAGTAGAGACTTGGGGCCGCAAGAGACCCAGTACTTC once . TRBV6-2/TRBV6-3 15 TRBJ2-5
CASSFRQGQETQYF TGCGCCAGCAGCTTCAGACAGGGACAAGAGACCCAGTACTTC . TRBD1 TRBV5-1 14 TRBJ2-5
CASSLGLAGAYTGELFF TGTGCCAGCAGCCTGGGACTAGCGGGAGCATACACCGGGGAGCTGTTTTTT . TRBD2 TRBV9 17 TRBJ2-2
CSAVPLASEKLFF TGCAGCGCAGTGCCCCTAGCGAGTGAAAAACTGTTTTTT . . TRBV29-1 13 TRBJ1-4
CASRLAGVTDTQYF TGTGCCAGCCGACTAGCGGGGGTCACAGATACGCAGTATTTT . TRBD2 TRBV19 14 TRBJ2-3
CAIAAREGNNEQFF TGTGCCATCGCTGCCCGGGAGGGAAACAATGAGCAGTTCTTC . TRBD2 TRBV10-3 14 TRBJ2-1
CASRATPFRGGQFF TGTGCCAGCAGAGCTACCCCTTTTAGGGGGGGGCAGTTCTTC . . TRBV2 14 TRBJ2-1
CAWGRRGSYNEQFF TGTGCCTGGGGGAGACGGGGCTCCTACAATGAGCAGTTCTTC . . TRBV30 14 TRBJ2-1
CASIKLAPGTSGSLSYNEQFF TGTGCCAGCATCAAGTTAGCCCCCGGGACTAGCGGGAGCTTATCCTACAATGAGCAGTTCTTC . TRBD2 TRBV7-9 21 TRBJ2-1
CASSPSVGFRYEKLFF TGTGCCAGCAGCCCCAGCGTCGGCTTTCGTTATGAAAAACTGTTTTTT . . TRBV7-8 16 TRBJ1-4
CASSPLAGGPNEQYF TGTGCCAGCAGTCCTCTAGCGGGAGGGCCCAACGAGCAGTACTTC . TRBD2 TRBV2 15 TRBJ2-7
CAWRAGGVRSPLHF TGTGCCTGGAGGGCGGGCGGGGTTCGGTCACCCCTCCACTTT few . TRBV30 14 TRBJ1-6
CASSSRTTKNIQYF TGTGCCAGCAGTTCTAGGACAACCAAAAACATTCAGTACTTC . . TRBV6-5 14 TRBJ2-4
CASRTAPGTSYNEQFF TGTGCCAGCAGGACGGCCCCAGGCACATCCTACAATGAGCAGTTCTTC . . TRBV2 16 TRBJ2-1
CASSFAGEGEQFF TGTGCCAGCAGCTTCGCGGGAGAGGGTGAGCAGTTCTTC once TRBD2 TRBV11-3 13 TRBJ2-1
CASSQRQGSNTEAFF TGCGCCAGCAGCCAAAGACAGGGATCGAACACTGAAGCTTTCTTT few TRBD1 TRBV4-1 15 TRBJ1-1
CASQGTSVDNEQFF TGCGCCAGCCAAGGGACTAGCGTTGACAATGAGCAGTTCTTC few TRBD2 TRBV5-1 14 TRBJ2-1
CASSPGGGREAFF TGTGCCAGCAGCCCAGGAGGAGGCAGAGAAGCTTTCTTT . . TRBV14 13 TRBJ1-1
CASHGTSGSGEETQYF TGTGCCAGCCACGGGACTAGCGGGAGTGGGGAAGAGACCCAGTACTTC once TRBD2 TRBV28 16 TRBJ2-5
CASSHAGGRDEQFF TGTGCCAGCAGCCATGCGGGAGGGAGAGATGAGCAGTTCTTC once TRBD2 TRBV3-1/TRBV3-2 14 TRBJ2-1
CASSQGVGRGYGYTF TGTGCCAGCAGCCAAGGGGTAGGCCGCGGGTATGGCTACACCTTC . . TRBV14 15 TRBJ1-2
CASSLGTSGTVYNEQFF TGTGCCAGCAGCCTTGGGACTAGCGGGACGGTCTACAATGAGCAGTTCTTC . TRBD2 TRBV11-2 17 TRBJ2-1
CASRGTGGNYGYTF TGTGCCAGCAGGGGGACAGGGGGTAACTATGGCTACACCTTC . TRBD1 TRBV2 14 TRBJ1-2
CASSWEVSSGKETQYF TGTGCCAGCAGCTGGGAAGTATCTAGCGGAAAAGAGACCCAGTACTTC . TRBD2 TRBV5-5 16 TRBJ2-5
CAWSVGPGPPYF TGTGCCTGGAGTGTAGGCCCAGGGCCCCCATATTTT . . TRBV30 12 TRBJ1-3
CASAKTSGRSGTGELFF TGTGCCAGCGCGAAGACTAGCGGGAGGTCCGGGACCGGGGAGCTGTTTTTT once TRBD2 TRBV2 17 TRBJ2-2
CASSYSEGASVYNEKLFF TGTGCCAGCAGTTACTCTGAGGGGGCCAGCGTTTATAATGAAAAACTGTTTTTT . TRBD1 TRBV11-3 18 TRBJ1-4
CASSLLGRSNYGYTF TGTGCCAGCAGTTTATTAGGGAGGTCTAACTATGGCTACACCTTC . . TRBV27 15 TRBJ1-2
CASSQSVGASDEKLFF TGTGCCAGCAGCCAATCGGTGGGGGCGTCGGATGAAAAACTGTTTTTT . . TRBV16 16 TRBJ1-4
CAISTKDYYNEQFF TGTGCCATCAGTACTAAGGACTACTACAATGAGCAGTTCTTC . . TRBV10-3 14 TRBJ2-1
CASSRNFNQPQHF TGTGCCAGCAGTCGCAACTTCAATCAGCCCCAGCATTTT . . TRBV12-3/TRBV12-4 13 TRBJ1-5
CASTTGLFTNEQFF TGTGCCAGCACCACGGGACTGTTCACCAATGAGCAGTTCTTC . . TRBV7-2 14 TRBJ2-1
CASTGIAGGELFF TGTGCCAGCACGGGGATCGCTGGCGGGGAGCTGTTTTTT few . TRBV6-6 13 TRBJ2-2
CASSPGTGGTEAFF TGTGCCAGCAGCCCCGGGACAGGGGGCACTGAAGCTTTCTTT once TRBD1 TRBV25-1 14 TRBJ1-1
CASGLVLGPVTDTQYF TGTGCTAGTGGTTTGGTACTGGGCCCAGTGACAGATACGCAGTATTTT . . TRBV12-5 16 TRBJ2-3
CASTRTGKYEQYF TGTGCCAGCACCCGGACAGGGAAATACGAGCAGTACTTC . TRBD1 TRBV28 13 TRBJ2-7
CASSWTGTGAGNTIYF TGTGCCAGCAGCTGGACAGGGACCGGGGCTGGAAACACCATATATTTT once TRBD1 TRBV7-2 16 TRBJ1-3
CASSHSEAGGDTDTQYF TGCGCCAGCAGCCACTCCGAGGCGGGAGGGGACACAGATACGCAGTATTTT once TRBD2 TRBV4-3 17 TRBJ2-3
CAISAGTSGLNEQFF TGTGCCATCAGTGCCGGGACTAGCGGGTTAAATGAGCAGTTCTTC . TRBD2 TRBV10-3 15 TRBJ2-1
CATSVPGLGTDTQYF TGTGCCACCAGTGTACCGGGACTAGGCACAGATACGCAGTATTTT . TRBD2 TRBV24-1 15 TRBJ2-3
CASSLLRARGNQPQHF TGTGCCAGCAGTCTCCTAAGGGCCAGGGGGAATCAGCCCCAGCATTTT . TRBD1 TRBV28 16 TRBJ1-5
CASSLARDYGYTF TGTGCCAGCAGTTTAGCCAGGGACTATGGCTACACCTTC . . TRBV28 13 TRBJ1-2
CASRPTSGKETQYF TGTGCCAGCAGACCCACTAGCGGAAAAGAGACCCAGTACTTC . TRBD2 TRBV3-1/TRBV3-2 14 TRBJ2-5
CASSRYGTGANTGELFF TGCGCCAGCAGCCGTTACGGGACAGGGGCGAACACCGGGGAGCTGTTTTTT . TRBD1 TRBV4-1 17 TRBJ2-2
CASRQNQGGNTIYF TGCGCCAGCAGGCAAAACCAGGGTGGAAACACCATATATTTT few . TRBV5-1 14 TRBJ1-3
CASSLAGLGGYTF TGTGCCAGCAGCTTAGCGGGCCTTGGTGGCTACACCTTC few . TRBV7-9 13 TRBJ1-2
CASSEVGAGAGEQFF TGTGCCAGCAGTGAAGTAGGAGCGGGAGCTGGTGAGCAGTTCTTC . TRBD2 TRBV6-1 15 TRBJ2-1
CASSGDSYSNQPQHF TGTGCCAGCAGTGGGGACAGTTATAGCAATCAGCCCCAGCATTTT . TRBD1 TRBV2 15 TRBJ1-5
CASSLGASGGTDTQYF TGCGCCAGCAGCTTGGGGGCTAGCGGAGGCACAGATACGCAGTATTTT . TRBD2 TRBV5-1 16 TRBJ2-3
CATSGTGHNTGELFF TGTGCCACCAGCGGGACGGGACACAACACCGGGGAGCTGTTTTTT . . TRBV24-1 15 TRBJ2-2
CASKTGTAFGNYGYTF TGTGCCAGCAAAACAGGGACGGCTTTTGGAAACTATGGCTACACCTTC . . TRBV27 16 TRBJ1-2
CASSRGEGSGNSPLHF TGTGCCAGCAGTCGAGGGGAGGGGAGTGGGAATTCACCCCTCCACTTT . . TRBV6-6 16 TRBJ1-6
CASIETEEAFF TGCGCCAGCATTGAAACAGAGGAAGCTTTCTTT . . TRBV5-1 11 TRBJ1-1
CASSGQGATGELFF TGTGCCAGCAGTGGACAGGGGGCGACCGGGGAGCTGTTTTTT . TRBD1 TRBV2 14 TRBJ2-2
CASSQRLRDEQFF TGTGCCAGCAGCCAACGCTTGAGAGATGAGCAGTTCTTC . . TRBV14 13 TRBJ2-1